This TCR beta chain was captured by sequencing in a study of tumor-infiltrating lymphocytes in primary liver carcinoma. Study information: Surgical resection treated primary liver carcinoma in the patients. Patients included men and women of 30 to 69 years.

Starting from 500 ng of total RNA, TCR beta cDNA was produced with a primer in the constant region. Slightly modified ARM-PCR served as the procedure for the TCR beta libraries. These libraries came from three rounds of nested multiplex PCR. Amplification in the first two PCR rounds was performed using TRBV1-TRBV30 forward primers and a C-beta reverse primer for 10 cycles each. MiXCR was run by TCRdb on the multiplex PCR reads, yielding one entry per CDR3 protein. This sample has 300,000 to 350,000 distinct CDR3 sequences, with approximately 64% found just once. In addition to blood RNA drawn from unsorted whole blood, germline DNA was extracted. In regard to this clonotype: No antigen is known for it.

Findings of the study overall: Compared with tumor region pairs, tumor-adjacent and tumor-blood pairs overlapped less.

Per germline, CDR1 MNHEY and CDR2 SVGEGT. The CDR3 is 16 residues long. Sequenced sample: peripheral blood. The rearrangement uses TRBV6-2 or TRBV6-3 and TRBJ2-1; tentatively, D is TRBD2 (5 bases). This sequence originates from a man between 35 and 55 years old with primary liver carcinoma and hepatitis B virus infection. CDR3 residues: CVSSYTGRTTYNEQFF. In DNA form, the CDR3 reads TGTGTTAGCAGTTACACGGGAAGGACGACCTACAATGAGCAGTTCTTC.